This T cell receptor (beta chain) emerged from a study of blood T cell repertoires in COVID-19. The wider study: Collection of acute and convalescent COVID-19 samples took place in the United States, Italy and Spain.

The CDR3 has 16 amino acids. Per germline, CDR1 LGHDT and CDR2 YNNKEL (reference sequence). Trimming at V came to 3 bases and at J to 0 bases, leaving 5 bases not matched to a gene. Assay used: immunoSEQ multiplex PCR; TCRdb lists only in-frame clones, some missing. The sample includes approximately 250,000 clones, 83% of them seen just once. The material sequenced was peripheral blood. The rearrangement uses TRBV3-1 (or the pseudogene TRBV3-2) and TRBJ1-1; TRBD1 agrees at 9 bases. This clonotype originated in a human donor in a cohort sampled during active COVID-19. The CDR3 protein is CASSHAGTGLNTEAFF. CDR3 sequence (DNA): TGTGCCAGCAGCCACGCAGGGACAGGGCTGAACACTGAAGCTTTCTTT.